This T cell receptor beta chain stems from a study of shared clonotypes between healthy human individuals. In the authors' workflow: Junction-only sequences produced by ImmunoSEQ had no quality scores, so filtering differed. Clones were read by immunoSEQ multiplex PCR, and TCRdb kept only the in-frame ones, dropping some. The D gene and trimming were derived from the DNA, and the V and J assignments and clone size from that table. Of 2 million to 3 million clones in the sample, 80% to 95% were seen once. CDR1 and CDR2 from the germline V gene are SGHRS and YFSETQ. The V end lost 2 bases, the J end lost 0 bases, and 6 bases lay between the germline ends. CDR3 length: 14 residues.

The genes are TRBV5-1 and TRBJ1-5; D not resolved. The receptor's source is a man younger than 35 in good health. Some clones in this sample may be carry-over from other donors' samples. The sequenced sample was naive CD4+ T cells from PBMCs. Stated subset: CD45RA+ positively selected. The CDR3 spells CASSLMGSNQPQHF. In nucleotides, the CDR3 is TGCGCCAGCAGCTTAATGGGTAGCAATCAGCCCCAGCATTTT.